Shown below are 17 T cell receptor beta chains from a single sample sequenced in a study of T cell responses to AZD1222 COVID-19 vaccine. Clones were sequenced by immunoSEQ multiplex PCR, and TCRdb holds only the in-frame ones, with some missing. This table has about 76,000 clones, around 90% appearing once. The sequences come from peripheral blood, collected on day 0 of AZD1222 vaccination. Receptor source: an adult in good health.

This chain joins TRBV15 and TRBJ1-6; D gene ambiguous. The CDR3 is made up of 15 amino acids. V was trimmed by 0 bases and J by 4 bases, leaving 7 bases between them. The V gene's germline CDR1 is LNHNV and CDR2 YYDKDF (reference sequence). This CDR3 is CATSREGRYNSPLHF. The DNA of the CDR3 is TGTGCCACCAGCAGAGAGGGCAGGTATAATTCACCCCTCCACTTT.

This clone was seen once. The CDR3 region is CASSIGAGGNEQYF. DNA for the CDR3: TGTGCCAGTAGTATAGGAGCAGGGGGTAACGAGCAGTACTTC. V usage is TRBV19 and J usage is TRBJ2-7, with 7 positions matching TRBD1. This CDR3 contains 14 residues. V lost 1 base and J lost 5; bases outside the gene matches: 5. Germline assignment: CDR1 LNHDA and CDR2 SQIVND (reference sequence).

This chain connects TRBV30 to TRBJ1-2; a possible D gene is TRBD1 (5 bases). V dropped 1 base and J dropped 4 bases, with 13 bases sitting between them. The CDR3 contains 14 residues. The germline V gene has CDR1 GTSNPN and CDR2 SVGIG (reference sequence). CDR3 nucleotides: TGTGCCTGGAGTGGGGGGTTATGGGGCTATGGCTACACCTTC. The encoded protein is CAWSGGLWGYGYTF.

This clone occurred once. The chain couples TRBV21-1 to TRBJ2-7; the D call in the table, TRBD1, was not verified against the DNA. TRBV21-1 is designated a pseudogene. There are 13 residues in the CDR3. CDR3 region: CASSKGHSYEQYF. CDR3 sequence (DNA): TGTGCCAGCAGCAAAGGACACTCCTACGAGCAGTACTTC.

The chain joins TRBV3-1 (or the pseudogene TRBV3-2) to TRBJ1-2; no firm D call. This CDR3 comprises 12 residues. V dropped 1 base and J dropped 6 bases, with 6 bases sitting between them. Germline assignment: CDR1 LGHDT and CDR2 YNNKEL (reference sequence). CDR3 DNA sequence: TGTGCCAGCAGCCAAGCCGGGGATGGCTACACCTTC. Its translation: CASSQAGDGYTF.

The chain joins TRBV2 to TRBJ1-6, with D uncertain. Trimming stripped 6 bases from V and 7 bases from J, with 19 bases between. CDR3 length: 16 residues. Looked up from germline, CDR1 is SNHLY and CDR2 is FYNNEI. The CDR3 loop is CASRALLISRNSPLHF. In nucleotides, the CDR3 is TGTGCCAGCAGGGCCTTACTTATTTCCCGAAATTCACCCCTCCACTTT.

The CDR3 nucleotides read TGTGCCAGCAGCCGGACAGGGGGTAATCAGCCCCAGCATTTT. Protein sequence: CASSRTGGNQPQHF. The chain has TRBV7-8 and TRBJ1-5; TRBD1 aligns across 10 bases. Trimming at V came to 5 bases and at J to 4 bases, leaving 2 bases not matched to a gene. The CDR3 has 14 amino acids. Germline CDR1 SGHVS, CDR2 FQNEAQ.

The DNA for the CDR3 is TGTGCCAGCTCACCCCCAGGGACAGGGAACACTGAAGCTTTCTTT. Amino acid sequence: CASSPPGTGNTEAFF. The rearrangement joins TRBV18 to TRBJ1-1; 8 nucleotides align to TRBD1. There are 15 residues in the CDR3. The germline CDR1 and CDR2 sequences are KGHSH and LQKENI. The trim removed 3 bases at V and 1 base at J, leaving 4 bases unmatched. Supplemented by reference TRBV18 and TRBJ1-1, the full variable domain reads NAGVMQNPRHLVRRRGQEARLRCSPMKGHSHVYWYRQLPEEGLKFMVYLQKENIIDESGMPKERFSAEFPKEGPSILRIQQVVRGDSAAYFCASSPPGTGNTEAFFGQGTRLTVV.

V usage is TRBV7-9 and J usage is TRBJ1-1; 8 bases align to TRBD1. Germline CDR1 SEHNR, CDR2 FQNEAQ (reference sequence). This CDR3 region has 15 residues. Unmatched junction bases numbered 8, after V lost 2 bases and J lost 6 bases. CDR3 nucleotides: TGTGCCAGCAGCTTAAGGACAGGGAGTAACGCTGAAGCTTTCTTT. Amino acids: CASSLRTGSNAEAFF.

The chain has TRBV11-3 and TRBJ1-1; no clear D gene. With 7 bases removed from V and 1 base from J, the gap between germline ends came to 13 bases. CDR3 length: 14 amino acids. Germline V gives CDR1 SGHNT, CDR2 YENEEA. CDR3: CASTRMAGNTEAFF. The CDR3 DNA reads as TGTGCCAGCACCCGCATGGCGGGGAACACTGAAGCTTTCTTT.

V and J are TRBV12-3 or TRBV12-4 and TRBJ1-1, with no clear D. There are 13 residues in the CDR3. V lost 2 bases to trimming and J lost 5 bases, with 9 bases between them. CDR3 amino acids: CASSLIGRTEAFF. The CDR3 bases are TGTGCCAGCAGTTTAATTGGCAGAACTGAAGCTTTCTTT.

This clone was observed a single time. The chain employs TRBV6-5 and TRBJ2-7, with TRBD2 matching over 10 bases. The trim removed 4 bases at V and 2 bases at J, leaving 5 bases unmatched. The CDR3 covers 15 residues. In germline, CDR1 is MNHEY, CDR2 SVGAGI. The CDR3 DNA sequence: TGTGCCAGCAGTTTCACTAGCGGGACACCCTACGAGCAGTACTTC. It translates to CASSFTSGTPYEQYF.

This sequence joins TRBV30 and TRBJ1-2; maybe TRBD1 (5 bases). Trimming left V 5 bases short and J 1 base short, with 17 bases between. Germline loops: CDR1 GTSNPN, CDR2 SVGIG (reference sequence). The CDR3 loop spans 15 amino acids. As DNA, the CDR3 is TGTGCCTGGTCACTAAATGCAGGGTTTAACTATGGCTACACCTTC. It encodes CAWSLNAGFNYGYTF. Combining the CDR3 with reference TRBV30 and TRBJ1-2 gives the whole variable domain SQTIHQWPATLVQPVGSPLSLECTVEGTSNPNLYWYRQAAGRGLQLLFYSVGIGQISSEVPQNLSASRPQDRQFILSSKKLLLSDSGFYLCAWSLNAGFNYGYTFGSGTRLTVV.

The chain links TRBV18 to TRBJ2-2; tentatively, D is TRBD1 or TRBD2 (5 bases each). The CDR3 is 14 amino acids. Trimming took 3 bases from V and 2 from J, leaving 7 bases between them. CDR1 and CDR2 (germline): KGHSH, LQKENI. The CDR3 reads CASSPGPNTGELFF. Here the CDR3 DNA reads TGTGCCAGCTCACCGGGACCAAACACCGGGGAGCTGTTTTTT.

The V gene is TRBV5-4, the J gene TRBJ2-2; 10 bases map to TRBD2. The ends lost 3 bases at V and 6 bases at J; junction bases unmatched: 5. Looked up from germline, CDR1 is SGHNT and CDR2 is YYREEE (reference sequence). The length of the CDR3 is 15 residues. The CDR3 loop reads CASSYQRGGSGELFF. CDR3 in DNA: TGTGCCAGCAGCTACCAGCGGGGGGGCTCCGGGGAGCTGTTTTTT.

This chain connects TRBV2 to TRBJ2-7; D remains ambiguous. Germline V gene sequence: CDR1 SNHLY, CDR2 FYNNEI. This CDR3 contains 14 residues. V shed 7 bases and J shed 4 bases, with 17 bases lying between them. CDR3 coding DNA: TGTGCCAGCACGGTGACACTGAATACGTACGAGCAGTACTTC. Translation gives CASTVTLNTYEQYF.

The V gene is TRBV11-3, the J gene TRBJ2-2, with D possibly matching TRBD1 (6 bases). V lost 10 bases to trimming and J lost 4 bases, with 13 bases between them. Per germline, CDR1 SGHNT and CDR2 YENEEA. This CDR3 spans 13 amino acids. The chain's CDR3 is CATSQGPTGELFF. The CDR3 bases are TGTGCCACTTCACAGGGACCCACCGGGGAGCTGTTTTTT.